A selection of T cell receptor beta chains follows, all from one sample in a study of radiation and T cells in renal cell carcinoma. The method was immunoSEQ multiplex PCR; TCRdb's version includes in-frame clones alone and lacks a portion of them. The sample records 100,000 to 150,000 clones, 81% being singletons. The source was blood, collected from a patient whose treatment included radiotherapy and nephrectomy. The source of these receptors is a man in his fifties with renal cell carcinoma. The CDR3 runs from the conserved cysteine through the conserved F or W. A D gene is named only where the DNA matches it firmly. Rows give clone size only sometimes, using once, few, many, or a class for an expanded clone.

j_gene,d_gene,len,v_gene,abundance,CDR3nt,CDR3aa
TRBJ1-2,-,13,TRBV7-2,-,TGTGCCAGCAGTACAGGGACCTACAAGTCCAACACCTTC,CASSTGTYKSNTF
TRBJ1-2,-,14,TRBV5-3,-,TGTGCCAGCAGCTTGTCAGGGGCAAGGTATGGCTACACCTTC,CASSLSGARYGYTF
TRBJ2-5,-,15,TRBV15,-,TGTGCCACCAGCAGAGAATACGGAAATCAAGAGACCCAGTACTTC,CATSREYGNQETQYF
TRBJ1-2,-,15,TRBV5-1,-,TGCGCCAGCAGCTTGATCCAGGGAGCTAACTATGGCTACACCTTC,CASSLIQGANYGYTF
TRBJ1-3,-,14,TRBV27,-,TGTGCCAGCAGGACCTCGAGCTCTGGAAACACCATATATTTT,CASRTSSSGNTIYF
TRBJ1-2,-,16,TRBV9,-,TGTGCCAGCAGCGTCGGTGGGGGGACGGTTATGAGAGGCTACACCTTC,CASSVGGGTVMRGYTF
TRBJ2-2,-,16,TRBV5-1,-,TGCGCCAGCAGCTTGAATACGGGAACGAACACCGGGGAGCTGTTTTTT,CASSLNTGTNTGELFF
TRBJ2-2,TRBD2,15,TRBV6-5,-,TGTGCCAGCAGCCGGGGACTAGCGTACACCGGGGAGCTGTTTTTT,CASSRGLAYTGELFF
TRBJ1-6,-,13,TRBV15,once,TGTGCCACCAGCAGAGATCCGAATTCACCCCTCCACTTT,CATSRDPNSPLHF
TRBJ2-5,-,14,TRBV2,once,TGTGCCAGCAGTGAAGCTTCAGGGTCAGAGACCCAGTACTTC,CASSEASGSETQYF
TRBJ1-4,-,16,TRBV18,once,TGTGCCAGCTCACCACCGGAACAGGGCAGATATGAAAAACTGTTTTTT,CASSPPEQGRYEKLFF
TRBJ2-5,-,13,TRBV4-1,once,TGCGCCAGCAGCCTCGGGGTCCAAGAGACCCAGTACTTC,CASSLGVQETQYF
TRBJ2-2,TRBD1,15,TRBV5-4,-,TGTGCCAGCAGACTCACAGGGGGCGAGTCCGGGGAGCTGTTTTTT,CASRLTGGESGELFF
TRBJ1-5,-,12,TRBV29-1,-,TGCAGCGTTGCCGGGGCGGGTCAGCCCCAGCATTTT,CSVAGAGQPQHF
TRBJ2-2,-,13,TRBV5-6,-,TGTGCCAGCAGCTTGGTTTCCTTTGGGGAGCTGTTTTTT,CASSLVSFGELFF
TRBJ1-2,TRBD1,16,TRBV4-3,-,TGCGCCAGCAGCCAAGACAGAGCCGACAGGGGGCGAGGCTACACCTTC,CASSQDRADRGRGYTF
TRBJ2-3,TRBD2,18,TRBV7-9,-,TGTGCCAGCAGCTCTGAAGTAGTAGCGGGGGCACTCACAGATACGCAGTATTTT,CASSSEVVAGALTDTQYF
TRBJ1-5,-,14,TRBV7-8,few,TGTGCCAGCCGGGGGGAGCGAAGGGAACAGCCCCAGCATTTT,CASRGERREQPQHF
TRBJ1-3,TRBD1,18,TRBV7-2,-,TGTGCCAGCAGCTTACCCGGACAGGGGCTCCTCTCTGGAAACACCATATATTTT,CASSLPGQGLLSGNTIYF
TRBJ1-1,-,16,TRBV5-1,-,TGCGCCAGCAGCTCCGGTGGAGGGCACATGAACACTGAAGCTTTCTTT,CASSSGGGHMNTEAFF
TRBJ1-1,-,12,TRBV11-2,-,TGTGCCAGCAGCCCCCGTTTGAATGAAGCTTTCTTT,CASSPRLNEAFF
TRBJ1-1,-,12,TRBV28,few,TGTGCCAGCAGTTTTGGGCTCACTGAAGCTTTCTTT,CASSFGLTEAFF